Listed below are T cell receptor beta chains from one sample, sequenced in a study of patients and donors after allogeneic stem cell transplantation. TCRdb fed the RT-PCR reads into MiXCR, producing one record per CDR3 protein. The sample holds approximately 88,000 distinct CDR3 sequences, roughly 5.1% seen once. The sequencing input was blood, either unsorted or a sorted T cell fraction (not recorded which). The receptors here all came from a human donor who was either an allogeneic HSCT recipient or a stem cell or donor lymphocyte infusion donor (not recorded which). It is not recorded whose cells these are; they may come from a transplant donor. Both conserved end residues are trimmed from each CDR3. Each record gives: CDR3 protein, V gene, J gene.

cdr3_aa: AWTTGLGEGYT; v_call: TRBV30; j_call: TRBJ1-2
cdr3_aa: ASSVRSTNYNEQF; v_call: TRBV9; j_call: TRBJ2-1
cdr3_aa: ASSNGAPLTGGYGYT; v_call: TRBV3-1; j_call: TRBJ1-2
cdr3_aa: AISESGDNEQF; v_call: TRBV10-3; j_call: TRBJ2-1
cdr3_aa: ASSLQGLRDNEQF; v_call: TRBV27; j_call: TRBJ2-1
cdr3_aa: ASSPDRVNTEAF; v_call: TRBV9; j_call: TRBJ1-1
cdr3_aa: ASSPGGTSGWGNEQF; v_call: TRBV3-1; j_call: TRBJ2-1
cdr3_aa: ASSLGQGNTEAF; v_call: TRBV18; j_call: TRBJ1-1
cdr3_aa: ASEPGGAENEQF; v_call: TRBV5-1; j_call: TRBJ2-1
cdr3_aa: ASSQDPPGTRLTGELF; v_call: TRBV4-1; j_call: TRBJ2-2
cdr3_aa: ASSQYDLDQETQY; v_call: TRBV2; j_call: TRBJ2-5
cdr3_aa: ASSWDRGTEAF; v_call: TRBV2; j_call: TRBJ1-1